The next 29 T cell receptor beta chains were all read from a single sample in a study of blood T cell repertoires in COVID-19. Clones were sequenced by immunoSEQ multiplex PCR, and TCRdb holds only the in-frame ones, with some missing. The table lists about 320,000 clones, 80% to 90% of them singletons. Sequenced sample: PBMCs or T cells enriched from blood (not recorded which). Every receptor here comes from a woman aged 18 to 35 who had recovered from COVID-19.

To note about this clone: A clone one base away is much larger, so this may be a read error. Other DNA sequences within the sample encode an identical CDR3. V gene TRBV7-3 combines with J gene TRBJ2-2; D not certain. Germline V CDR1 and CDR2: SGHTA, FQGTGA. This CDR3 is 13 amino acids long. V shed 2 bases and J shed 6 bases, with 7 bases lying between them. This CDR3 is CASSLSRAGELFF. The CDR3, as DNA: TGTGCCAGCAGCTTATCCCGGGCCGGGGAGCTGTTTTTT.

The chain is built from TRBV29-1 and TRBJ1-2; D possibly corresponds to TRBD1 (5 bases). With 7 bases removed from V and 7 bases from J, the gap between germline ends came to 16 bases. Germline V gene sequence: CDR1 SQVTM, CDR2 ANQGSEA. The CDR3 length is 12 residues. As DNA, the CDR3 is TGCAGCGGTCTGACAGTTTACGGTGGCTACACCTTC. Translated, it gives CSGLTVYGGYTF.

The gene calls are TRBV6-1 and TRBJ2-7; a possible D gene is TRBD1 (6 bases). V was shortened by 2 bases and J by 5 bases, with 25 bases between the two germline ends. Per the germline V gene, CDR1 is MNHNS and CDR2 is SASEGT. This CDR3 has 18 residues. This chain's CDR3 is CASSERRAWQGFADEQYF. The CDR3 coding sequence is TGTGCCAGCAGTGAACGTAGAGCTTGGCAGGGGTTCGCCGACGAGCAGTACTTC.

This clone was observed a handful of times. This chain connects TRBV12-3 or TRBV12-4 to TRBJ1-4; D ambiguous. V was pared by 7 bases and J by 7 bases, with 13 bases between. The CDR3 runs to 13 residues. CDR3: CASKPAGGEKLFF. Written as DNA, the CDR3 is TGTGCCAGCAAACCGGCAGGTGGTGAAAAACTGTTTTTT.

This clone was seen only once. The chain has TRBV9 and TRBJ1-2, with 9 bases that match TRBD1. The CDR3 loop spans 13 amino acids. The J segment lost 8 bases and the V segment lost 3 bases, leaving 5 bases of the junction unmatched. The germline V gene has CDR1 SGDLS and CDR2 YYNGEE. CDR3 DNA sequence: TGTGCCAGCAGCGACAGGGGGCCCGGAGGCTACACCTTC. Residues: CASSDRGPGGYTF.

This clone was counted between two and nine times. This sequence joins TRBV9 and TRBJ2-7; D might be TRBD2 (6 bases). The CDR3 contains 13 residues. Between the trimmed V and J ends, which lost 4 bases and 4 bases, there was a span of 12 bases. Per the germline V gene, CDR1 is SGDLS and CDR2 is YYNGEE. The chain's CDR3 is CASSPYAGYEQYF. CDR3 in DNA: TGTGCCAGCAGCCCCTATGCGGGGTACGAGCAGTACTTC.

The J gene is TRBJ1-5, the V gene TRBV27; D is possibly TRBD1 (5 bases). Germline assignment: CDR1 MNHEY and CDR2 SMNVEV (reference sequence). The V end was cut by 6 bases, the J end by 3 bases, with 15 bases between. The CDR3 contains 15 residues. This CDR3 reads CASSLGTGNNQPQHF. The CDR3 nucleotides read TGTGCCAGCAGCCTCGGTACAGGTAACAATCAGCCCCAGCATTTT.

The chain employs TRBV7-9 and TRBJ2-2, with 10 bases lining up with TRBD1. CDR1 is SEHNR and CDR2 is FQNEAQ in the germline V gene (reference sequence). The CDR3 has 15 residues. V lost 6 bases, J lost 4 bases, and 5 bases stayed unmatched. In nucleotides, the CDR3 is TGTGCCAGCAGACACGACAGGGGGCTCACCGGGGAGCTGTTTTTT. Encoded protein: CASRHDRGLTGELFF.

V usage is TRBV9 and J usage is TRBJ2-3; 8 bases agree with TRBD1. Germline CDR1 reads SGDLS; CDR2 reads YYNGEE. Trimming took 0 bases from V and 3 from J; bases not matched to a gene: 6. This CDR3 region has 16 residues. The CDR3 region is CASSVGVGTGTDTQYF. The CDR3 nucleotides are TGTGCCAGCAGCGTAGGTGTAGGGACAGGAACAGATACGCAGTATTTT.

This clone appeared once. The CDR3 DNA reads TGCGCCAGCAGCCAAGTAAGCGGGGGGATCACCTACAATGAGCAGTTCTTC. Translated, it gives CASSQVSGGITYNEQFF. V gene TRBV4-1 combines with J gene TRBJ2-1; 9 bases map to TRBD2. CDR1 and CDR2 from the germline V gene are MGHRA and YSYEKL. This CDR3 has 17 amino acids. V shed 1 base and J 2 bases; nucleotides not matched to a gene: 6.

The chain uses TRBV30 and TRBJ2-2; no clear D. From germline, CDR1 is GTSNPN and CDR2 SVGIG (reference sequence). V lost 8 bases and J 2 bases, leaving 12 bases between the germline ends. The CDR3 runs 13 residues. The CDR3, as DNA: TGTGCCCAGGAACAGCTAAACACCGGGGAGCTGTTTTTT. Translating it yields CAQEQLNTGELFF.

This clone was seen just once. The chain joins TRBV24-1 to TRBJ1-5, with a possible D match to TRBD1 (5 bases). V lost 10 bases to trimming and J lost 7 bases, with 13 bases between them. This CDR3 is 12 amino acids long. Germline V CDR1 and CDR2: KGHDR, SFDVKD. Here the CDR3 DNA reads TGTGCCACTGCCTCCGGGGGACAGCCCCAGCATTTT. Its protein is CATASGGQPQHF.

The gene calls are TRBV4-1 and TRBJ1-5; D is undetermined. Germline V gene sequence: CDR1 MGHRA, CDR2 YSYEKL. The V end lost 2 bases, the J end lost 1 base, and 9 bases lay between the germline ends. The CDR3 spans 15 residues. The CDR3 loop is CASSQLAFSNQPQHF. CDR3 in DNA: TGCGCCAGCAGCCAATTAGCCTTCAGCAATCAGCCCCAGCATTTT.

In nucleotides, the CDR3 is TGCGCCAGCAGCTTGGGTGGGACAGGGGGCTACAACACTGAAGCTTTCTTT. This gives the protein CASSLGGTGGYNTEAFF. This chain joins TRBV5-1 and TRBJ1-1; TRBD1 matches 12 bases. Trimming removed 0 bases from V and 2 bases from J; junction bases left unmatched: 5. Germline V CDR1 and CDR2: SGHRS, YFSETQ. There are 17 residues in the CDR3. The whole variable domain, remainder taken from reference TRBV5-1 and TRBJ1-1, is KAGVTQTPRYLIKTRGQQVTLSCSPISGHRSVSWYQQTPGQGLQFLFEYFSETQRNKGNFPGRFSGRQFSNSRSEMNVSTLELGDSALYLCASSLGGTGGYNTEAFFGQGTRLTVV.

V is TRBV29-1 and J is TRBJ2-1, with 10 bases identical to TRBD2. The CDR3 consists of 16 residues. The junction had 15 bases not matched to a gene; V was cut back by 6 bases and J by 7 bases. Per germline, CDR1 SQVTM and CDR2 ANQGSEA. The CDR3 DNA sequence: TGCAGCGTCACCACTAGCGGGGCGGAGGTTTCAAATGAGCAGTTCTTC. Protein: CSVTTSGAEVSNEQFF.

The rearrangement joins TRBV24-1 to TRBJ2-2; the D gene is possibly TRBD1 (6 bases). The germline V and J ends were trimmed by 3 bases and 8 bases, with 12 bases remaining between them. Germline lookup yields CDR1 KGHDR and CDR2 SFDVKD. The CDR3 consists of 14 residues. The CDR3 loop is CATSDPTGSGELFF. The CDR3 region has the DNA TGTGCCACCAGTGATCCCACAGGGTCAGGGGAGCTGTTTTTT.

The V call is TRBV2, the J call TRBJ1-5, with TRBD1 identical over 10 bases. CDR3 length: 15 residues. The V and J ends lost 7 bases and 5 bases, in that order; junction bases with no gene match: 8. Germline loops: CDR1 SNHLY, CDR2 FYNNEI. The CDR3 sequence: CASTSRTGGYQPQHF. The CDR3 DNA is TGTGCCAGCACCAGCCGGACAGGGGGGTATCAGCCCCAGCATTTT.

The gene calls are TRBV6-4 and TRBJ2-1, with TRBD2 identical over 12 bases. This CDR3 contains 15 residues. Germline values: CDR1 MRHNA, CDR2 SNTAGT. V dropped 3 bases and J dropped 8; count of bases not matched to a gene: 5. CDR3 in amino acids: CASSDRLAGADEQFF. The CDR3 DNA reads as TGTGCCAGCAGTGATAGACTAGCGGGGGCCGATGAGCAGTTCTTC.

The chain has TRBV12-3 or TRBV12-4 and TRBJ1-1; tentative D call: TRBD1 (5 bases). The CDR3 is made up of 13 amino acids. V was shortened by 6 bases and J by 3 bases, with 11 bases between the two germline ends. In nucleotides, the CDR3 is TGTGCCAGCAGAGGAGGGACGTACACTGAAGCTTTCTTT. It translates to CASRGGTYTEAFF.

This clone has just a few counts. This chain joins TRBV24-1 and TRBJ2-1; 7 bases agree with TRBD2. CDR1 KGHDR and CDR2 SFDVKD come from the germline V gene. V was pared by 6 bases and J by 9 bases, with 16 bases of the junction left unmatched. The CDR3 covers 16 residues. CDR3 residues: CATSPTSGARDSEQFF. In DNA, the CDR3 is TGTGCCACCAGTCCGACAAGCGGGGCTCGCGACAGTGAGCAGTTCTTC.

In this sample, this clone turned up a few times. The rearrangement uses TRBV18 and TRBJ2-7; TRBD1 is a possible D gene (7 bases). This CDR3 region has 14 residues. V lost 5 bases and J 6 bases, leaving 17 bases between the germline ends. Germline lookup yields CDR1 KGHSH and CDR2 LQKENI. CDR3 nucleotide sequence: TGTGCCAGCTCATATGGACAGGTGGGAGGCGAGCAGTACTTC. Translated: CASSYGQVGGEQYF. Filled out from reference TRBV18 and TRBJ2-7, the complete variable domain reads NAGVMQNPRHLVRRRGQEARLRCSPMKGHSHVYWYRQLPEEGLKFMVYLQKENIIDESGMPKERFSAEFPKEGPSILRIQQVVRGDSAAYFCASSYGQVGGEQYFGPGTRLTVT.

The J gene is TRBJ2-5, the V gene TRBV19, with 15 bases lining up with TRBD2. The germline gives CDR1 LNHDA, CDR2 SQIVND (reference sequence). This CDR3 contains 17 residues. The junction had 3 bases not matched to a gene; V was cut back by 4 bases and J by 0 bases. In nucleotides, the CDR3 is TGTGCCAGTAGTAAGGGACTAGCGGGAGGTTACCAAGAGACCCAGTACTTC. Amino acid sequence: CASSKGLAGGYQETQYF.

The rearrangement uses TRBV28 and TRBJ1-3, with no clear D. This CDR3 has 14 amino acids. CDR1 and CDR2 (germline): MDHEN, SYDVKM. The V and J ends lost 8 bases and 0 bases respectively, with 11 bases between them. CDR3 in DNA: TGTGCCAGCCTTCATTCAGGCTCTGGAAACACCATATATTTT. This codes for CASLHSGSGNTIYF.

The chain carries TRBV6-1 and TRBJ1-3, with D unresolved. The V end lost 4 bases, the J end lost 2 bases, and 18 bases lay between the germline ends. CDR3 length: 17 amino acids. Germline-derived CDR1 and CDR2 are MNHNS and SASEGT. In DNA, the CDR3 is TGTGCCAGCAGTGGTCCCCAGGTGTCCTTCGCTGGAAACACCATATATTTT. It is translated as CASSGPQVSFAGNTIYF.

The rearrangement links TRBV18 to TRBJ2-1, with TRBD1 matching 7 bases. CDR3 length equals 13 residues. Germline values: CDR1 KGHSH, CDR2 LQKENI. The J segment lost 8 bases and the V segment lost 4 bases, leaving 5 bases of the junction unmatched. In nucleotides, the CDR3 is TGTGCCAGCTCACAGCAGGGGGATGATGAGCAGTTCTTC. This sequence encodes CASSQQGDDEQFF.

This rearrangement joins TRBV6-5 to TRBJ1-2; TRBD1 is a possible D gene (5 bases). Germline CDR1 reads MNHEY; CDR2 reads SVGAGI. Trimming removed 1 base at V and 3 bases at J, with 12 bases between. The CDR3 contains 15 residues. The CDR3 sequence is CASSYFIGGDYGYTF. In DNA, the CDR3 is TGTGCCAGCAGTTACTTTATCGGGGGGGACTATGGCTACACCTTC.

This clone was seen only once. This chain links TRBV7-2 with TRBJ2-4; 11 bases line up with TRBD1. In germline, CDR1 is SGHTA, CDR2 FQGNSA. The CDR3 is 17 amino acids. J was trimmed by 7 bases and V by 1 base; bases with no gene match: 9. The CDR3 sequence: CASSLVGTGGAGNIQYF. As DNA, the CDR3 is TGTGCCAGCAGCTTAGTAGGGACAGGGGGTGCGGGGAACATTCAGTACTTC.

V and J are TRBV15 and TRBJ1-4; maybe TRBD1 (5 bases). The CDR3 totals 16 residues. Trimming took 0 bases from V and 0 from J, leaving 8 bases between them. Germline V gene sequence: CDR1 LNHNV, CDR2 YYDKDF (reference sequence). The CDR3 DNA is TGTGCCACCAGCAGAGACCAAGGGGCAACTAATGAAAAACTGTTTTTT. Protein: CATSRDQGATNEKLFF.

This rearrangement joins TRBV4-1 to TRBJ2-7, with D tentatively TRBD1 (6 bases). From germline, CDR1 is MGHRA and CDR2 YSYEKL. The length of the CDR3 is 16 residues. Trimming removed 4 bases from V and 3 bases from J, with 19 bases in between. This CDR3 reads CASSPSPTGSIYEQYF. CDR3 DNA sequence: TGCGCCAGCAGCCCCTCCCCCACAGGGTCTATCTACGAGCAGTACTTC.